The rows below give T cell receptor beta chains drawn from one sample of a study of blood T cell repertoires in COVID-19. TCRdb's copy holds only in-frame clones and misses some; the assay was immunoSEQ multiplex PCR. The sample contains about 260,000 clones, 86% of which appear only once. Sequenced sample: peripheral blood. Source of these receptors: a man aged 25-45 years with active or convalescent COVID-19. CDR3s include the opening cysteine and the closing phenylalanine or tryptophan. A D gene is named only where the DNA matches it firmly. Only part of the rows carry a size: once, few, many, or a class if the clone is expanded.

d_call: -
clone_size: -
j_call: TRBJ2-3
cdr3_length: 15
v_call: TRBV2
cdr3_aa: CASSPEAAPTDTQYF
cdr3_nt: TGTGCCAGCAGTCCCGAAGCCGCCCCCACAGATACGCAGTATTTT

d_call: -
clone_size: -
j_call: TRBJ1-1
cdr3_length: 13
v_call: TRBV3-1/TRBV3-2
cdr3_aa: CASSQAGFTEAFF
cdr3_nt: TGTGCCAGCAGCCAAGCAGGGTTCACTGAAGCTTTCTTT

d_call: TRBD2
clone_size: -
j_call: TRBJ2-5
cdr3_length: 18
v_call: TRBV3-1/TRBV3-2
cdr3_aa: CASSQDPTLAGLQETQYF
cdr3_nt: TGTGCCAGCAGCCAAGATCCGACGCTAGCGGGACTTCAAGAGACCCAGTACTTC

d_call: -
clone_size: -
j_call: TRBJ2-7
cdr3_length: 15
v_call: TRBV3-1/TRBV3-2
cdr3_aa: CASSQDWGGANEQYF
cdr3_nt: TGTGCCAGCAGCCAAGATTGGGGGGGGGCGAACGAGCAGTACTTC

d_call: TRBD2
clone_size: -
j_call: TRBJ2-1
cdr3_length: 15
v_call: TRBV13
cdr3_aa: CASSLWTSGYNEQFF
cdr3_nt: TGTGCCAGCAGCTTATGGACTAGCGGCTACAATGAGCAGTTCTTC

d_call: TRBD2
clone_size: -
j_call: TRBJ2-7
cdr3_length: 16
v_call: TRBV5-1
cdr3_aa: CASSWTSGGTSYEQYF
cdr3_nt: TGCGCCAGCAGCTGGACTAGCGGGGGTACCTCCTACGAGCAGTACTTC

d_call: -
clone_size: -
j_call: TRBJ2-5
cdr3_length: 17
v_call: TRBV19
cdr3_aa: CASSSWGQGGSQETQYF
cdr3_nt: TGTGCCAGTAGTTCATGGGGCCAGGGCGGATCCCAAGAGACCCAGTACTTC

d_call: -
clone_size: -
j_call: TRBJ2-3
cdr3_length: 16
v_call: TRBV4-3
cdr3_aa: CASSQDLRGVTDTQYF
cdr3_nt: TGCGCCAGCAGCCAAGATTTACGGGGTGTCACAGATACGCAGTATTTT

d_call: -
clone_size: -
j_call: TRBJ2-7
cdr3_length: 12
v_call: TRBV6-2/TRBV6-3
cdr3_aa: CASSFLSYEQYF
cdr3_nt: TGTGCCAGCAGCTTTCTCTCCTACGAGCAGTACTTC

d_call: TRBD1
clone_size: few
j_call: TRBJ1-1
cdr3_length: 15
v_call: TRBV9
cdr3_aa: CASSADRVGNTEAFF
cdr3_nt: TGTGCCAGCAGCGCGGACAGGGTTGGGAACACTGAAGCTTTCTTT

d_call: TRBD1
clone_size: -
j_call: TRBJ1-6
cdr3_length: 15
v_call: TRBV5-1
cdr3_aa: CASSPGDSIDSPLHF
cdr3_nt: TGCGCCAGCAGCCCCGGGGACAGTATCGACTCACCCCTCCACTTT

d_call: TRBD1
clone_size: -
j_call: TRBJ1-6
cdr3_length: 16
v_call: TRBV14
cdr3_aa: CASSQDRGLNNSPLHF
cdr3_nt: TGTGCCAGCAGCCAGGACAGGGGGCTGAATAATTCACCCCTCCACTTT

d_call: -
clone_size: -
j_call: TRBJ2-3
cdr3_length: 14
v_call: TRBV5-1
cdr3_aa: CASSPGGGTDTQYF
cdr3_nt: TGCGCCAGCAGCCCCGGGGGAGGCACAGATACGCAGTATTTT

d_call: -
clone_size: few
j_call: TRBJ2-7
cdr3_length: 13
v_call: TRBV4-3
cdr3_aa: CASSQKGAYEQYF
cdr3_nt: TGCGCCAGCAGCCAGAAGGGAGCCTACGAGCAGTACTTC

d_call: -
clone_size: -
j_call: TRBJ1-2
cdr3_length: 14
v_call: TRBV6-5
cdr3_aa: CASSYLPANYGYTF
cdr3_nt: TGTGCCAGCAGTTACCTCCCGGCTAACTATGGCTACACCTTC

d_call: TRBD2
clone_size: -
j_call: TRBJ2-7
cdr3_length: 15
v_call: TRBV15
cdr3_aa: CATSRGLAGAYEQYF
cdr3_nt: TGTGCCACCAGCAGAGGACTAGCGGGGGCCTACGAGCAGTACTTC

d_call: -
clone_size: -
j_call: TRBJ2-1
cdr3_length: 13
v_call: TRBV7-2
cdr3_aa: CASSSFGANEQFF
cdr3_nt: TGTGCCAGCAGCTCGTTTGGGGCCAATGAGCAGTTCTTC

d_call: TRBD1
clone_size: -
j_call: TRBJ2-3
cdr3_length: 15
v_call: TRBV15
cdr3_aa: CATSRVQGSPDTQYF
cdr3_nt: TGTGCCACCAGCAGAGTACAGGGGAGTCCAGATACGCAGTATTTT

d_call: TRBD1
clone_size: -
j_call: TRBJ1-3
cdr3_length: 16
v_call: TRBV11-2
cdr3_aa: CASSPDRGRGGNTIYF
cdr3_nt: TGTGCCAGCAGCCCGGACAGGGGACGAGGGGGAAACACCATATATTTT

d_call: TRBD1
clone_size: once
j_call: TRBJ1-2
cdr3_length: 15
v_call: TRBV4-1
cdr3_aa: CASSQDEGTGYGYTF
cdr3_nt: TGCGCCAGCAGCCAAGATGAGGGGACAGGGTATGGCTACACCTTC

d_call: -
clone_size: -
j_call: TRBJ1-6
cdr3_length: 14
v_call: TRBV5-4
cdr3_aa: CASSFRADNSPLHF
cdr3_nt: TGTGCCAGCAGCTTCAGGGCCGATAATTCACCCCTCCACTTT

d_call: -
clone_size: -
j_call: TRBJ2-7
cdr3_length: 11
v_call: TRBV29-1
cdr3_aa: CSAAGSYEQYF
cdr3_nt: TGCAGCGCCGCGGGCTCCTACGAGCAGTACTTC

d_call: TRBD2
clone_size: -
j_call: TRBJ2-3
cdr3_length: 14
v_call: TRBV7-9
cdr3_aa: CASRKTSGTDTQYF
cdr3_nt: TGTGCCAGCAGGAAGACTAGCGGCACAGATACGCAGTATTTT

d_call: TRBD2
clone_size: -
j_call: TRBJ2-5
cdr3_length: 17
v_call: TRBV20-1
cdr3_aa: CSASGTSGHGPLKTQYF
cdr3_nt: TGCAGTGCTAGTGGGACTAGCGGCCATGGGCCGTTGAAGACCCAGTACTTC

d_call: -
clone_size: -
j_call: TRBJ1-5
cdr3_length: 13
v_call: TRBV28
cdr3_aa: CASRKTGDQPQHF
cdr3_nt: TGTGCCAGCAGGAAGACGGGGGATCAGCCCCAGCATTTT

d_call: TRBD2
clone_size: -
j_call: TRBJ2-7
cdr3_length: 16
v_call: TRBV4-3
cdr3_aa: CASSPTSGGAENEQYF
cdr3_nt: TGCGCCAGCAGCCCGACTAGCGGGGGGGCTGAGAACGAGCAGTACTTC

d_call: -
clone_size: -
j_call: TRBJ2-2
cdr3_length: 13
v_call: TRBV5-8
cdr3_aa: CASSRQNTGELFF
cdr3_nt: TGTGCCAGCAGTCGACAGAACACCGGGGAGCTGTTTTTT

d_call: TRBD2
clone_size: -
j_call: TRBJ2-7
cdr3_length: 15
v_call: TRBV4-3
cdr3_aa: CASSQELERGYEQYF
cdr3_nt: TGCGCCAGCAGCCAAGAATTGGAGCGGGGCTACGAGCAGTACTTC

d_call: -
clone_size: -
j_call: TRBJ1-2
cdr3_length: 15
v_call: TRBV5-1
cdr3_aa: CASSLDPGTNYGYTF
cdr3_nt: TGCGCCAGCAGCCTCGACCCCGGGACAAACTATGGCTACACCTTC

d_call: -
clone_size: -
j_call: TRBJ2-3
cdr3_length: 16
v_call: TRBV7-2
cdr3_aa: CASSPRSGLRSDTQYF
cdr3_nt: TGTGCCAGCAGCCCGAGATCGGGGTTAAGGTCAGATACGCAGTATTTT

d_call: TRBD1
clone_size: -
j_call: TRBJ2-1
cdr3_length: 11
v_call: TRBV5-6
cdr3_aa: CASSTGTGSFF
cdr3_nt: TGTGCCAGCAGCACCGGGACAGGCTCCTTCTTC

d_call: -
clone_size: -
j_call: TRBJ1-1
cdr3_length: 13
v_call: TRBV7-9
cdr3_aa: CASSLNSFAEAFF
cdr3_nt: TGTGCCAGCAGCCTTAACTCTTTCGCTGAAGCTTTCTTT

d_call: TRBD1
clone_size: once
j_call: TRBJ2-2
cdr3_length: 17
v_call: TRBV27
cdr3_aa: CASSSGTGGIRSGELFF
cdr3_nt: TGTGCCAGCAGCTCCGGGACAGGGGGTATACGGTCCGGGGAGCTGTTTTTT

d_call: -
clone_size: -
j_call: TRBJ1-1
cdr3_length: 14
v_call: TRBV2
cdr3_aa: CASSEIRGGTEAFF
cdr3_nt: TGTGCCAGCAGTGAAATCAGGGGTGGGACTGAAGCTTTCTTT

d_call: -
clone_size: -
j_call: TRBJ2-1
cdr3_length: 14
v_call: TRBV28
cdr3_aa: CASSSPRAGNEQFF
cdr3_nt: TGTGCCAGCAGTTCTCCGCGAGCCGGCAATGAGCAGTTCTTC

d_call: TRBD1
clone_size: few
j_call: TRBJ1-1
cdr3_length: 13
v_call: TRBV12-3/TRBV12-4
cdr3_aa: CASKQGGNTEAFF
cdr3_nt: TGTGCCAGCAAGCAGGGGGGGAACACTGAAGCTTTCTTT

d_call: TRBD2
clone_size: -
j_call: TRBJ2-1
cdr3_length: 14
v_call: TRBV2
cdr3_aa: CASSAGTKGGEQFF
cdr3_nt: TGTGCCAGCAGTGCCGGGACTAAAGGCGGTGAGCAGTTCTTC

d_call: -
clone_size: -
j_call: TRBJ1-2
cdr3_length: 22
v_call: TRBV7-3
cdr3_aa: CASSPLGLRASGTNGANYGYTF
cdr3_nt: TGTGCCAGCAGCCCTCTTGGTTTGAGGGCGTCGGGAACTAACGGAGCTAACTATGGCTACACCTTC

d_call: -
clone_size: -
j_call: TRBJ1-2
cdr3_length: 14
v_call: TRBV15
cdr3_aa: CATSGQALSNGYTF
cdr3_nt: TGTGCCACCAGCGGCCAGGCTCTATCCAACGGCTACACCTTC

d_call: -
clone_size: -
j_call: TRBJ1-2
cdr3_length: 14
v_call: TRBV5-6
cdr3_aa: CASRSDRYGDGYTF
cdr3_nt: TGTGCCAGCAGATCCGACAGGTATGGCGATGGCTACACCTTC

d_call: TRBD2
clone_size: -
j_call: TRBJ2-3
cdr3_length: 16
v_call: TRBV11-2
cdr3_aa: CASSLSGGGGTDTQYF
cdr3_nt: TGTGCCAGCAGCTTAAGCGGGGGGGGAGGGACAGATACGCAGTATTTT

d_call: -
clone_size: -
j_call: TRBJ1-2
cdr3_length: 15
v_call: TRBV6-2/TRBV6-3
cdr3_aa: CASSLRGATNYGYTF
cdr3_nt: TGTGCCAGCAGCCTCCGGGGGGCTACTAACTATGGCTACACCTTC

d_call: TRBD1
clone_size: -
j_call: TRBJ2-1
cdr3_length: 16
v_call: TRBV5-1
cdr3_aa: CASSLRADRAVDEQFF
cdr3_nt: TGCGCCAGCAGCCTTAGGGCCGACAGGGCCGTGGATGAGCAGTTCTTC

d_call: TRBD2
clone_size: -
j_call: TRBJ2-3
cdr3_length: 16
v_call: TRBV19
cdr3_aa: CASSGGGPRGTDTQYF
cdr3_nt: TGTGCCAGTAGCGGCGGGGGGCCCCGGGGCACAGATACGCAGTATTTT

d_call: -
clone_size: -
j_call: TRBJ2-1
cdr3_length: 15
v_call: TRBV19
cdr3_aa: CASSIQLSSYNEQFF
cdr3_nt: TGTGCCAGTAGTATACAACTGAGCTCCTACAATGAGCAGTTCTTC

d_call: TRBD2
clone_size: once
j_call: TRBJ2-1
cdr3_length: 15
v_call: TRBV2
cdr3_aa: CASRPGTSGYNEQFF
cdr3_nt: TGTGCCAGCAGACCCGGGACTAGCGGCTACAATGAGCAGTTCTTC

d_call: -
clone_size: -
j_call: TRBJ2-7
cdr3_length: 20
v_call: TRBV5-1
cdr3_aa: CASSLNGFGGGKVGSYEQYF
cdr3_nt: TGCGCCAGCAGCTTAAATGGTTTCGGAGGGGGCAAAGTGGGTTCCTACGAGCAGTACTTC

d_call: -
clone_size: -
j_call: TRBJ1-2
cdr3_length: 13
v_call: TRBV14
cdr3_aa: CASSLTDSYGYTF
cdr3_nt: TGTGCCAGCAGCCTGACAGATTCCTACGGCTACACCTTC

d_call: -
clone_size: -
j_call: TRBJ1-1
cdr3_length: 14
v_call: TRBV27
cdr3_aa: CASSLSEGRDEAFF
cdr3_nt: TGTGCCAGCAGTTTATCGGAGGGGAGGGACGAAGCTTTCTTT

d_call: -
clone_size: few
j_call: TRBJ1-4
cdr3_length: 13
v_call: TRBV10-1
cdr3_aa: CASSRRSGEKLFF
cdr3_nt: TGCGCCAGCAGCAGAAGGTCGGGTGAAAAACTGTTTTTT

d_call: -
clone_size: -
j_call: TRBJ1-3
cdr3_length: 16
v_call: TRBV5-1
cdr3_aa: CAGRTSSPSTGNTIYF
cdr3_nt: TGCGCGGGGCGAACCTCTTCCCCATCCACTGGAAACACCATATATTTT

d_call: TRBD1
clone_size: -
j_call: TRBJ1-3
cdr3_length: 17
v_call: TRBV9
cdr3_aa: CASSATGTGEVSDTIYF
cdr3_nt: TGTGCCAGCAGCGCGACCGGGACAGGGGAAGTCTCGGACACCATATATTTT

d_call: TRBD1
clone_size: -
j_call: TRBJ1-1
cdr3_length: 14
v_call: TRBV6-5
cdr3_aa: CASSRDRGSTEAFF
cdr3_nt: TGTGCCAGCAGTCGGGACAGGGGTAGCACTGAAGCTTTCTTT

d_call: TRBD2
clone_size: -
j_call: TRBJ2-1
cdr3_length: 18
v_call: TRBV11-2
cdr3_aa: CASSPGLAGGFSYNEQFF
cdr3_nt: TGTGCCAGCAGCCCCGGACTAGCGGGGGGATTCTCCTACAATGAGCAGTTCTTC

d_call: -
clone_size: -
j_call: TRBJ1-1
cdr3_length: 13
v_call: TRBV9
cdr3_aa: CASSEHINTEAFF
cdr3_nt: TGTGCCAGCAGCGAACACATTAACACTGAAGCTTTCTTT